This TCR beta chain was captured in a study of blood T cell repertoires in COVID-19. This clone was counted between two and nine times. Germline V gene data show CDR1 as MNHEY and CDR2 as SMNVEV (reference sequence). This CDR3 comprises 13 residues. Trimming took off 4 bases at V and 0 bases at J, with 7 bases between the two ends. This table comes from immunoSEQ multiplex PCR, and its TCRdb copy is limited to in-frame clones, with some not included. The data show hundreds of thousands of clones, 89% seen once. This receptor was taken from a woman in her twenties or thirties with COVID-19, enrolled during active disease. The rearrangement joins TRBV27 to TRBJ2-7, with D uncertain. Sequencing was carried out using peripheral blood. The CDR3 loop is CASSYYGSYEQYF. CDR3 bases: TGTGCCAGCAGTTATTACGGCTCCTACGAGCAGTACTTC.